The rows below give T cell receptor beta chains drawn from one sample of a study of blood T cell repertoires in COVID-19. Repertoires were generated with immunoSEQ multiplex PCR, while TCRdb's copy carries only in-frame clones and drops some. This table holds roughly 150,000 clones, roughly 80% found once. The sample taken for sequencing was peripheral blood. These receptors were taken from a man in his sixties who had recovered from COVID-19. Each CDR3 is given with its conserved first and last residue. A D gene is named only where the DNA matches it firmly. Clone size appears in some rows only: once, few, many, or a class for an expanded clone.

D,size,J,V,DNA,CDR3
.,.,TRBJ1-1,TRBV12-3/TRBV12-4,TGTGCCAGCAGTCCCCCCAGGACTGAAGCTTTCTTT,CASSPPRTEAFF
.,.,TRBJ1-2,TRBV6-4,TGTGCCAGCAGTGACTCGCCTAGGGACACGAGCTACACCTTC,CASSDSPRDTSYTF
.,.,TRBJ2-1,TRBV12-3/TRBV12-4,TGTGCCAGCAGTTTACTCGGTGAGCAGTTCTTC,CASSLLGEQFF
.,.,TRBJ1-2,TRBV6-5,TGTGCCAGCAGGGATCCCGGGACAAATGGCTACACCTTC,CASRDPGTNGYTF
TRBD2,few,TRBJ2-1,TRBV9,TGTGCCAGCAGCGGGGAGGGCTTCATGGGGGATGAGCAGTTCTTC,CASSGEGFMGDEQFF
TRBD1,.,TRBJ1-2,TRBV18,TGTGCCAGCTCATCGGGACAGGGGGCAGGCTATGGCTACACCTTC,CASSSGQGAGYGYTF
.,.,TRBJ2-2,TRBV7-2,TGTGCCAGCACCCCCGCCCCCGGGACCGGGGAGCTGTTTTTT,CASTPAPGTGELFF
TRBD2,.,TRBJ2-5,TRBV7-2,TGTGCCAGCAGCCTTACAGCGGGATCTGCGGAGACCCAGTACTTC,CASSLTAGSAETQYF
.,.,TRBJ1-5,TRBV6-6,TGTGCCAGTGGACATAGCAATCAGCCCCAGCATTTT,CASGHSNQPQHF
.,few,TRBJ1-1,TRBV2,TGTGCCAGCAGTGAATCTACGGGAGCTTTACCTGAAGCTTTCTTT,CASSESTGALPEAFF
TRBD2,many,TRBJ2-3,TRBV2,TGTGCCAGCAGTGAAGGCAGCGGGACGAACACAGATACGCAGTATTTT,CASSEGSGTNTDTQYF
TRBD1,.,TRBJ1-2,TRBV2,TGTGCCAGCCATGAGGGACAGGGATATTATGGCTACACCTTC,CASHEGQGYYGYTF
TRBD2,.,TRBJ2-3,TRBV18,TGTGCCAGCTCACCACCCGGACTAGCGGGCGGCCCTTGGGATACGCAGTATTTT,CASSPPGLAGGPWDTQYF
.,few,TRBJ1-5,TRBV4-1,TGCGCCAGCAGCCAAGAAGGGGGAAGAACGCAGCCCCAGCATTTT,CASSQEGGRTQPQHF